One sample yielded the 24 T cell receptor beta chains listed below, sequenced in a study of OX40 agonist ivuxolimab in advanced cancers. Data came from immunoSEQ multiplex PCR; TCRdb stores just in-frame clones and leaves some out. Counted here are approximately 100,000 clones, roughly 88% occurring once; the ten biggest clones make up 3% to 4%. This specimen consisted of CD4+ or CD8+ T cells sorted from blood, obtained in a trial of the OX40 agonist ivuxolimab. The receptors here all came from an adult with an advanced solid tumor such as melanoma, head and neck, liver or kidney cancer.

This chain connects TRBV27 to TRBJ2-5, with TRBD2 identical over 9 bases. The V gene end was trimmed by 2 bases and the J gene end by 5 bases; junction bases not matched to a gene: 9. CDR1 and CDR2 (germline): MNHEY, SMNVEV (reference sequence). The CDR3 runs 16 residues. The CDR3 DNA reads as TGTGCCAGCAGTTTAATGGCGGGAGGGCGGTGGGAGACCCAGTACTTC. Translated, it gives CASSLMAGGRWETQYF.

This chain connects TRBV7-2 to TRBJ1-1, with a tentative D call TRBD1 (6 bases). Trimming pared 0 bases from V and 6 bases from J, leaving 14 bases between. Germline V CDR1 and CDR2: SGHTA, FQGNSA. CDR3 length equals 15 residues. The CDR3 DNA sequence: TGTGCCAGCAGCTTAGCGGGGGGGCGCTCCGCTGAAGCTTTCTTT. Amino acids: CASSLAGGRSAEAFF.

Regarding this clone: Since a much larger clone is just one base distant, this may be a read error. The V gene is TRBV2, the J gene TRBJ2-5; D is unclear. Germline V gene data show CDR1 as SNHLY and CDR2 as FYNNEI. V shed 3 bases and J shed 3 bases, with 2 bases lying between them. The CDR3 is 11 residues long. CDR3: CASSEEETQYF. CDR3 DNA sequence: TGTGCCAGCAGTGAGGAAGAGACCCAGTACTTC.

The chain combines TRBV7-9 with TRBJ2-3; 7 bases are shared with TRBD1. Germline trimming cut 6 bases from V and 2 bases from J; bases unmatched to any gene: 14. This CDR3 region has 17 residues. Per germline, CDR1 SEHNR and CDR2 FQNEAQ (reference sequence). Here the CDR3 DNA reads TGTGCCAGCAGACCCATCCCCGGGACAGTGTTCACAGATACGCAGTATTTT. Amino acid sequence: CASRPIPGTVFTDTQYF.

This clone was counted only a few times. The chain carries TRBV5-4 and TRBJ2-7; no definite D call. V lost 0 bases, J lost 5 bases, and 12 bases lay in between. Germline V gives CDR1 SGHNT, CDR2 YYREEE (reference sequence). The CDR3 extends over 14 amino acids. The CDR3 is CASSLGRRSDEQYF. In nucleotides, the CDR3 is TGTGCCAGCAGCTTGGGTCGCAGATCGGACGAGCAGTACTTC.

This clone was recorded only once. The chain is built from TRBV27 and TRBJ1-6; no reliable D call. From germline, CDR1 is MNHEY and CDR2 SMNVEV (reference sequence). V was pared by 6 bases and J by 10 bases, with 16 bases between. The length of the CDR3 is 14 residues. CDR3 nucleotide sequence: TGTGCCAGCAGCCTCCGCAGGTTTGGCTCACCCCTCCACTTT. The encoded protein is CASSLRRFGSPLHF.

The V gene is TRBV15, the J gene TRBJ2-3; no clear D gene. Germline values: CDR1 LNHNV, CDR2 YYDKDF (reference sequence). The CDR3 totals 16 residues. The ends were cut back, 1 base at V and 1 base at J, with 12 bases in the middle. CDR3 residues: CATSRGPGQGTDTQYF. The CDR3 DNA follows: TGTGCCACCAGCAGAGGGCCCGGGCAGGGCACAGATACGCAGTATTTT.

The chain links TRBV9 to TRBJ2-1, with D perhaps matching TRBD1 (6 bases). CDR1 is SGDLS, CDR2 YYNGEE, per germline. V dropped 1 base and J dropped 6 bases, with 8 bases sitting between them. The length of the CDR3 is 13 residues. The CDR3 sequence: CASSVTGLNEQFF. The DNA for the CDR3 is TGTGCCAGCAGCGTAACAGGGCTCAATGAGCAGTTCTTC.

The chain joins TRBV5-6 to TRBJ2-7; 7 bases fit TRBD2. V was pared by 4 bases and J by 3 bases, with 19 bases of the junction left unmatched. The germline CDR1 and CDR2 sequences are SGHDT and YYEEEE. The CDR3 covers 18 residues. The CDR3 loop is CASSPGALAGLPRYEQYF. The DNA of the CDR3 is TGTGCCAGCAGCCCTGGCGCTTTAGCGGGCCTACCCCGCTACGAGCAGTACTTC.

This clone has only a few counts. The CDR3 sequence is CASSPAFGARHTQYF. CDR3 in DNA: TGTGCCAGCAGCCCAGCTTTTGGGGCCCGTCATACGCAGTATTTT. The V gene is TRBV14, the J gene TRBJ2-3; tentative D call: TRBD1 (5 bases). V lost 4 bases and J 7 bases, leaving 18 bases between the germline ends. The CDR3 consists of 15 residues. Germline V gives CDR1 SGHDN, CDR2 FVKESK.

This clone has only a few counts. The chain employs TRBV4-1 and TRBJ2-5; 7 nucleotides line up with TRBD2. V lost 0 bases, J lost 6 bases, and 7 bases stayed unmatched. The CDR3 has 15 residues. CDR1 and CDR2 from the germline V gene are MGHRA and YSYEKL. The DNA for the CDR3 is TGCGCCAGCAGCCAAGAAGGCGGGAGTGGGAAGACCCAGTACTTC. The encoded protein is CASSQEGGSGKTQYF.

This chain uses TRBV2 with TRBJ2-1; either TRBD1 or TRBD2 may supply D (6 bases each). Germline V gene sequence: CDR1 SNHLY, CDR2 FYNNEI. The CDR3 runs to 13 residues. Trimming took off 8 bases at V and 6 bases at J, with 14 bases between the two ends. DNA for the CDR3: TGTGCCAGCTGGAGGGACACTGTCAATGAGCAGTTCTTC. Amino acids: CASWRDTVNEQFF.

This chain links TRBV19 with TRBJ2-5, with 7 bases aligning to TRBD2. The J call may not be correct, given that the DNA end is closer to TRBJ2-7. Germline V gene data show CDR1 as LNHDA and CDR2 as SQIVND (reference sequence). The CDR3 covers 16 residues. The CDR3 is CASSSDTQRGGYEQYF. In DNA, the CDR3 is TGTGCCAGTAGCTCCGACACGCAGCGGGGCGGCTACGAGCAGTACTTC.

The chain couples TRBV28 to TRBJ2-7; D gene uncertain. The germline V gene encodes CDR1 MDHEN and CDR2 SYDVKM. The length of the CDR3 is 12 residues. The ends were cut back, 6 bases at V and 2 bases at J, with 8 bases in the middle. The CDR3 sequence is CASSQVAYEQYF. CDR3 bases: TGTGCCAGCAGCCAGGTGGCCTACGAGCAGTACTTC.

The chain employs TRBV6-6 and TRBJ2-5; 12 positions agree with TRBD2. The DNA end is more similar to TRBJ2-7, so the J call may be wrong. Germline values: CDR1 MNHNY, CDR2 SVGAGI (reference sequence). The CDR3 contains 14 residues. CDR3 region: CAGRTSGKPYEQYF. The CDR3 nucleotides are TGTGCCGGTCGGACTAGCGGGAAGCCCTACGAGCAGTACTTC.

The rearrangement links TRBV28 to TRBJ2-6; 7 bases are shared with TRBD2. The ends lost 6 bases at V and 4 bases at J; junction bases unmatched: 15. Germline-derived CDR1 and CDR2 are MDHEN and SYDVKM. The length of the CDR3 is 18 residues. This CDR3 is CASSTSGGSSGGANVLTF. In nucleotides, the CDR3 is TGTGCCAGCAGCACCTCGGGCGGGAGTTCGGGCGGGGCCAACGTCCTGACTTTC.

This clone was seen more than once but under ten times. The chain links TRBV5-1 to TRBJ2-3; tentative D call: TRBD1 (7 bases). This CDR3 is built from 12 residues. Germline V lookup: CDR1 SGHRS, CDR2 YFSETQ. Trimming removed 3 bases at V and 6 bases at J, with 8 bases between. The CDR3 region has the DNA TGCGCCAGCAGCTCAGGGGGGGATACGCAGTATTTT. Translated, it gives CASSSGGDTQYF.

The J gene is TRBJ2-7, the V gene TRBV11-2, with TRBD2 matching 14 bases. V lost 4 bases and J lost 0; bases outside the gene matches: 11. From germline, CDR1 is SGHAT and CDR2 FQNNGV. The CDR3 length is 19 residues. The CDR3 bases are TGTGCCAGCAGCTCGCTCCGTTGGACTAGCGGGAGGACCTCCTACGAGCAGTACTTC. It yields the protein CASSSLRWTSGRTSYEQYF.

The CDR3 nucleotides read TGTGCCAGCAGCTTGGACGGGAATCAGCCCCAGCATTTT. Encoded protein: CASSLDGNQPQHF. V is TRBV7-9 and J is TRBJ1-5, with unresolved D. CDR1 and CDR2 (germline): SEHNR, FQNEAQ (reference sequence). Trimming removed 3 bases at V and 4 bases at J, with 7 bases between. The CDR3 length is 13 residues.

The chain couples TRBV6-4 to TRBJ2-1, with D hard to call. CDR1 is MRHNA, CDR2 SNTAGT, per germline. Trimming left V 7 bases short and J 6 bases short, with 16 bases between. The CDR3 runs to 14 residues. CDR3 DNA sequence: TGTGCCAGCAATCCTGGTGGATTCAGCAATGAGCAGTTCTTC. It codes for CASNPGGFSNEQFF.

The chain has TRBV7-6 and TRBJ2-3, with 9 positions matching TRBD2. CDR3 size: 15 residues. Germline values: CDR1 SGHVS, CDR2 FNYEAQ. V was pared by 5 bases and J by 0 bases, with 3 bases of the junction left unmatched. CDR3 DNA sequence: TGTGCCAGCAGCCCAAGCGGGAGGAGCACAGATACGCAGTATTTT. Translated: CASSPSGRSTDTQYF.

The chain joins TRBV7-2 to TRBJ2-7; D tentatively fits TRBD1 or TRBD2 (5 bases each). V lost 5 bases and J 4 bases, leaving 15 bases between the germline ends. CDR3 size: 14 residues. CDR1 is SGHTA and CDR2 is FQGNSA in the germline V gene. CDR3 bases: TGTGCCAGCAGCCATCTGGTGGGGGAATACGAGCAGTACTTC. Its protein product is CASSHLVGEYEQYF.

The chain joins TRBV11-3 to TRBJ1-1; the D gene is possibly TRBD1 (5 bases). The germline gives CDR1 SGHNT, CDR2 YENEEA. The V end was cut by 4 bases, the J end by 4 bases, with 13 bases between. CDR3 length equals 14 residues. The DNA for the CDR3 is TGTGCCAGCAGCTCCTCCTTGGGGGGCACTGAAGCTTTCTTT. Its protein is CASSSSLGGTEAFF.

V and J are TRBV11-2 and TRBJ2-1; 9 bases match TRBD1. Germline CDR1 and CDR2: SGHAT and FQNNGV. CDR3 length: 13 amino acids. The V gene end was trimmed by 5 bases and the J gene end by 5 bases; junction bases not matched to a gene: 1. DNA of the CDR3: TGTGCCAGCAGCCGGGACAGGGACAATGAGCAGTTCTTC. Its translation: CASSRDRDNEQFF.